A selection of T cell receptor beta chains follows, all from one sample in a study of blood T cell repertoires in COVID-19. Sequenced by immunoSEQ multiplex PCR; TCRdb stores in-frame clones only, minus some. The top ten clones hold around a tenth of a sample with approximately 100,000 clones, approximately 84% of them seen once. The sample comprised peripheral blood. These receptors originate from an elderly woman with acute or convalescent COVID-19. The CDR3 runs from the conserved cysteine through the conserved F or W. The D gene is left open where the match is weak. Only some rows state a clone size, as once, few, many or a class for expanded clones.

v_gene,len,j_gene,d_gene,abundance,CDR3aa,CDR3nt
TRBV19,14,TRBJ2-7,TRBD2,few,CASSRTSGGYEQYF,TGTGCCAGTAGTAGGACTAGCGGGGGCTACGAGCAGTACTTC
TRBV6-7,15,TRBJ1-2,TRBD1,-,CASSSRDRGIGGYTF,TGTGCCAGCAGTTCCCGGGACAGGGGGATCGGTGGCTACACCTTC
TRBV19,14,TRBJ2-7,TRBD1,-,CASKGTGDAYEQYF,TGTGCCAGTAAAGGGACAGGGGACGCCTACGAGCAGTACTTC
TRBV6-5,13,TRBJ1-5,-,-,CASSYLQGQPQHF,TGTGCCAGCAGTTACCTACAGGGCCAGCCCCAGCATTTT
TRBV27,14,TRBJ1-6,-,-,CASSDGWRGSPLHF,TGTGCCAGCAGTGACGGATGGCGGGGTTCACCCCTCCACTTT
TRBV2,14,TRBJ2-1,-,-,CASRSGGGHNEQFF,TGTGCCAGCAGGAGTGGAGGTGGGCACAATGAGCAGTTCTTC
TRBV7-6,19,TRBJ2-2,TRBD2,-,CASSLAGTSGGARTGELFF,TGTGCCAGCAGCTTGGCCGGGACTAGCGGGGGGGCCAGAACCGGGGAGCTGTTTTTT
TRBV12-3/TRBV12-4,13,TRBJ2-7,-,-,CASSSWTVHEQYF,TGTGCCAGCAGTTCTTGGACAGTCCACGAGCAGTACTTC
TRBV29-1,12,TRBJ2-1,-,-,CSGGSSWYEQFF,TGCAGCGGGGGGTCTAGCTGGTATGAGCAGTTCTTC
TRBV27,14,TRBJ1-5,-,-,CASRRRGRNQPQHF,TGTGCCAGCAGGCGCCGTGGTCGCAATCAGCCCCAGCATTTT
TRBV7-2,18,TRBJ1-2,TRBD1,-,CASSLAPAGGFGNYGYTF,TGTGCCAGCAGCTTAGCGCCGGCAGGGGGCTTCGGCAACTATGGCTACACCTTC
TRBV28,13,TRBJ1-2,-,few,CASSLGGAGGYTF,TGTGCCAGCAGTTTAGGGGGGGCAGGTGGCTACACCTTC
TRBV5-5,15,TRBJ1-6,TRBD1,-,CASSLSGGANSPLHF,TGTGCCAGCAGCTTGTCAGGGGGCGCGAATTCACCCCTCCACTTT
TRBV15,12,TRBJ1-1,-,once,CATSGALAEAFF,TGTGCCACCAGCGGAGCACTGGCTGAAGCTTTCTTT
TRBV28,13,TRBJ1-2,-,few,CASTLRTVYGYTF,TGTGCCAGCACCCTAAGGACAGTCTATGGCTACACCTTC
TRBV7-9,16,TRBJ2-1,TRBD1,-,CASSSPRGFSNNEQFF,TGTGCCAGCAGCTCACCCAGGGGGTTCTCGAACAATGAGCAGTTCTTC
TRBV2,14,TRBJ2-3,TRBD2,-,CAGIRGGAVDTQYF,TGTGCCGGCATACGCGGGGGGGCTGTAGATACGCAGTATTTT
TRBV19,12,TRBJ1-1,-,-,CASSPGGTEAFF,TGTGCCAGTAGCCCGGGGGGCACTGAAGCTTTCTTT
TRBV20-1,14,TRBJ2-1,-,-,CSASEPGSSSEQFF,TGCAGTGCTAGTGAACCGGGAAGTTCCTCTGAGCAGTTCTTC
TRBV2,12,TRBJ1-2,-,few,CASSSAVSGYTF,TGTGCCAGCAGTTCCGCGGTATCTGGCTACACCTTC
TRBV28,18,TRBJ2-7,-,-,CASSLSRGLGSWAYEQYF,TGTGCCAGCAGTTTAAGTAGGGGACTCGGAAGTTGGGCCTACGAGCAGTACTTC
TRBV2,14,TRBJ1-5,-,-,CASSGQTGNQPQHF,TGTGCCAGCAGTGGACAGACGGGCAATCAGCCCCAGCATTTT
TRBV2,19,TRBJ1-6,-,-,CASSGTGTSSISRNSPLHF,TGTGCCAGCAGTGGGACCGGGACATCGTCCATATCTCGTAATTCACCCCTCCACTTT
TRBV5-4,17,TRBJ1-2,TRBD1,once,CASSLRTGGDSMVGYTF,TGTGCCAGCAGCCTGCGGACAGGAGGAGACAGTATGGTTGGCTACACCTTC
TRBV5-1,14,TRBJ1-1,-,-,CASTTPGGPSEAFF,TGCGCCAGCACCACACCCGGGGGGCCCAGTGAAGCTTTCTTT
TRBV12-3/TRBV12-4,13,TRBJ2-4,-,-,CASRTGLQTNQYF,TGTGCCAGCAGAACGGGACTCCAAACGAATCAGTACTTC
TRBV28,15,TRBJ1-2,TRBD1,-,CASRSGTGTNYGYTF,TGTGCCAGCAGGTCGGGGACAGGGACTAACTATGGCTACACCTTC
TRBV4-2,15,TRBJ1-1,-,-,CASSQDSGGNTEAFF,TGTGCCAGCAGCCAAGATAGCGGCGGGAACACTGAAGCTTTCTTT
TRBV5-8,15,TRBJ1-4,TRBD1,-,CASSQGDSTNEKLFF,TGTGCCAGCAGCCAAGGGGACAGCACTAATGAAAAACTGTTTTTT
TRBV4-1,16,TRBJ2-5,TRBD2,-,CASSHSSGGPQETQYF,TGCGCCAGCAGCCACTCTAGCGGGGGGCCCCAAGAGACCCAGTACTTC
TRBV9,15,TRBJ1-6,TRBD1,-,CASSPWTGKESPLHF,TGTGCCAGCAGCCCATGGACAGGGAAGGAATCACCCCTCCACTTT
TRBV2,15,TRBJ1-6,-,-,CASSAREPDNSPLHF,TGTGCCAGCAGTGCTAGGGAGCCCGATAATTCACCCCTCCACTTT
TRBV6-1,16,TRBJ1-1,TRBD1,-,CASSDPGQGLNTEAFF,TGTGCCAGCAGTGATCCGGGACAGGGGCTGAACACTGAAGCTTTCTTT
TRBV5-4,14,TRBJ2-6,-,-,CASSSGSGANVLTF,TGTGCCAGCAGCTCGGGATCTGGGGCCAACGTCCTGACTTTC
TRBV5-1,16,TRBJ2-7,TRBD2,few,CASSLGHREGLDEQYF,TGCGCCAGCAGCTTGGGCCACCGGGAGGGTCTTGACGAGCAGTACTTC
TRBV7-8,14,TRBJ1-6,TRBD1,-,CASSRTGTNSPLHF,TGTGCCAGCAGCCGGACAGGGACTAATTCACCCCTCCACTTT
TRBV28,16,TRBJ2-3,-,-,CASSPGDRPSTDTQYF,TGTGCCAGCAGTCCCGGCGACAGGCCCAGCACAGATACGCAGTATTTT
TRBV11-2,17,TRBJ1-1,TRBD1,-,CASRRGRGKGGDTEAFF,TGTGCCAGCAGGAGGGGCAGGGGGAAAGGTGGTGACACTGAAGCTTTCTTT
TRBV28,15,TRBJ1-5,-,few,CASTGQGGGNQPQHF,TGTGCCAGCACCGGGCAAGGAGGTGGCAATCAGCCCCAGCATTTT
TRBV6-5,14,TRBJ1-5,-,-,CASSYNPTDQPQHF,TGTGCCAGCAGTTACAATCCTACCGATCAGCCCCAGCATTTT
TRBV9,14,TRBJ1-1,TRBD1,-,CASSVARQGTEAFF,TGTGCCAGCAGCGTAGCTCGACAGGGCACTGAAGCTTTCTTT
TRBV7-7,22,TRBJ2-3,TRBD2,-,CASSHLPPGLAGGLKITDTQYF,TGTGCCAGCAGCCACCTACCCCCGGGACTAGCGGGGGGGCTTAAGATCACAGATACGCAGTATTTT
TRBV18,14,TRBJ1-3,-,-,CASTVDSSGNTIYF,TGTGCCAGCACAGTGGATAGCTCTGGAAACACCATATATTTT
TRBV27,14,TRBJ1-5,TRBD1,-,CASSLHRGNQPQHF,TGTGCCAGCAGTTTACACAGGGGTAATCAGCCCCAGCATTTT
TRBV5-1,16,TRBJ2-5,TRBD1,-,CASSLEDRASQETQYF,TGCGCCAGCAGCTTGGAAGACAGGGCGTCGCAAGAGACCCAGTACTTC
TRBV27,19,TRBJ1-5,TRBD1,-,CASSKYQGLMTGDNQPQHF,TGTGCCAGCAGTAAATACCAGGGGCTTATGACAGGGGACAATCAGCCCCAGCATTTT
TRBV10-3,15,TRBJ2-7,-,-,CAISEAPTGQAEQYF,TGTGCCATCAGTGAGGCGCCGACAGGTCAGGCCGAGCAGTACTTC
TRBV7-8,14,TRBJ2-7,-,-,CASSPTGRSYEQYF,TGTGCCAGCAGCCCGACCGGCAGGTCCTACGAGCAGTACTTC
TRBV4-1,17,TRBJ1-5,TRBD1,-,CASSLLQGQGINQPQHF,TGCGCCAGCAGCTTACTTCAAGGACAGGGGATAAATCAGCCCCAGCATTTT
TRBV5-1,13,TRBJ1-2,-,-,CASSPDNTYGYTF,TGCGCCAGCAGCCCCGACAACACTTATGGCTACACCTTC
TRBV6-5,14,TRBJ1-5,TRBD1,-,CASSAGQPYQPQHF,TGTGCCAGCAGCGCGGGACAGCCTTATCAGCCCCAGCATTTT
TRBV20-1,13,TRBJ2-5,TRBD2,-,CSASRPGGGTQYF,TGCAGTGCTAGTCGTCCGGGAGGGGGGACCCAGTACTTC
TRBV3-1/TRBV3-2,16,TRBJ2-3,-,-,CASSRTGGGPSRPQYF,TGTGCCAGCAGCCGAACGGGAGGGGGCCCATCCCGGCCGCAGTATTTT
TRBV6-2/TRBV6-3,16,TRBJ1-1,-,-,CASSRTPSSMNTEAFF,TGTGCCAGCAGTCGGACACCATCCTCCATGAACACTGAAGCTTTCTTT
TRBV28,15,TRBJ1-4,TRBD1,-,CASSLFVRGQEKLFF,TGTGCCAGCAGTTTATTCGTGAGGGGACAGGAAAAACTGTTTTTT
TRBV3-1/TRBV3-2,16,TRBJ2-1,TRBD2,-,CASSPLSGGLYNEQFF,TGTGCCAGCAGCCCCCTAAGCGGGGGCCTCTACAATGAGCAGTTCTTC
TRBV6-2/TRBV6-3,16,TRBJ2-1,TRBD1,-,CASSHFHRGSYNEQFF,TGTGCCAGCAGTCATTTTCACAGGGGGTCCTACAATGAGCAGTTCTTC
TRBV28,14,TRBJ1-2,-,few,CASSPPGLHYGYTF,TGTGCCAGCAGTCCGCCGGGACTCCACTATGGCTACACCTTC
TRBV5-1,15,TRBJ2-2,-,-,CASSLGQSNTGELFF,TGCGCCAGCAGCTTGGGACAGTCCAACACCGGGGAGCTGTTTTTT